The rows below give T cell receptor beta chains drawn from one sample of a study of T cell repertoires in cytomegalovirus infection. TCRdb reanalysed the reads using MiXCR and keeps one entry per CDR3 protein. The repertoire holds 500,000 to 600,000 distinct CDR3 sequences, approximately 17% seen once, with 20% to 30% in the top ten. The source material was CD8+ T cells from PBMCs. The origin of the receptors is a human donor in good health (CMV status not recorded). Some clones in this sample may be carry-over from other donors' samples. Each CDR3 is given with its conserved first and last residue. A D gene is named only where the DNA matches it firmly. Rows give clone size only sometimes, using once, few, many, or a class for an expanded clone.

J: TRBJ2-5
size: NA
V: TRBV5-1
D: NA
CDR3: CASKLAETQYF
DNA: TGCGCCAGCAAACTAGCTGAGACCCAGTACTTC

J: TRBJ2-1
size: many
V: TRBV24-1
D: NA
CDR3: CATSDLTASSYNEQFF
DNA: TGTGCCACCAGTGATTTAACAGCGAGCTCCTACAATGAGCAGTTCTTC

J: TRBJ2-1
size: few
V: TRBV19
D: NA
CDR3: CASSQGSREIFNEQFF
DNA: TGTGCCAGTAGCCAAGGGTCCAGGGAAATTTTCAATGAGCAGTTCTTC

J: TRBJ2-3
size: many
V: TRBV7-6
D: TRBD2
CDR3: CASSLGGTSGHPSTDTQYF
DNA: TGTGCCAGCAGCTTAGGCGGGACTAGCGGGCACCCTAGCACAGATACGCAGTATTTT

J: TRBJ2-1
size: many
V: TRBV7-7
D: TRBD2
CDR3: CASSLVASGSSYNEQFF
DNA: TGTGCTAGCAGCTTAGTGGCTAGCGGGAGCTCCTACAATGAGCAGTTCTTC

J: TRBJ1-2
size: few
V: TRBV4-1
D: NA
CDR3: CASSQDRESNGYTF
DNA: TGCGCCAGCAGCCAAGACAGGGAAAGTAATGGCTACACCTTC

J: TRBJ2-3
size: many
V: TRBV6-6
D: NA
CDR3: CASSLPGGLTDTQYF
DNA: TGTGCCAGCAGTCTCCCCGGGGGGCTCACAGATACGCAGTATTTT

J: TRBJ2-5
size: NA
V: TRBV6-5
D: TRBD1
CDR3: CASRPGQGVTETQYF
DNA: TGTGCCAGCAGGCCCGGACAGGGAGTTACGGAGACCCAGTACTTC

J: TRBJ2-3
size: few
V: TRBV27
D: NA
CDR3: CASSSSWDTQYF
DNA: TGTGCCAGCAGTTCGAGTTGGGATACGCAGTATTTT

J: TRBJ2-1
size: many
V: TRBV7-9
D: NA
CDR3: CASSSPPRQSPVDSYNEQFF
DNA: TGTGCCAGCAGTTCCCCCCCCCGACAGTCACCGGTCGACTCCTACAATGAGCAGTTCTTC

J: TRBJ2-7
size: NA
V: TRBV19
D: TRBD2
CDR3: CASSISGGSIKYEQCF
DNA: TGTGCCAGTAGTATCAGTGGCGGGAGTATTAAATACGAGCAGTGCTTC

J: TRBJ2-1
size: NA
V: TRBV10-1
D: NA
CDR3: CASSEGRGQSYNEQFF
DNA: TGCGCCAGCAGTGAGGGGCGGGGTCAATCCTACAATGAGCAGTTCTTC

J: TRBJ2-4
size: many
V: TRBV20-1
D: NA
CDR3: CSAAEGDSLAKNIQYF
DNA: TGCAGTGCTGCCGAGGGGGACTCACTAGCCAAAAACATTCAGTACTTC

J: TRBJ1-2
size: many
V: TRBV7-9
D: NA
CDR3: CASSPPSSYGYTF
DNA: TGTGCCAGCAGCCCGCCCTCATCCTATGGCTACACCTTC

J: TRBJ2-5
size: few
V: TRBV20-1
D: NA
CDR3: CSASDGGGETQYF
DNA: TGCAGTGCTTCTGATGGTGGGGGGGAGACCCAGTACTTC

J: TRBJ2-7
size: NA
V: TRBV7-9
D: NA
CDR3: CASSLAIGFGIGGVYEQYF
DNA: TGTGCCAGCAGCTTAGCTATCGGTTTTGGGATAGGAGGAGTCTACGAGCAGTACTTC

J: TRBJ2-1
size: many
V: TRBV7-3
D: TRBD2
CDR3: CASSPHPLAGGLNEQFF
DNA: TGTGCCAGCAGCCCACACCCTCTAGCGGGGGGGCTTAATGAGCAGTTCTTC

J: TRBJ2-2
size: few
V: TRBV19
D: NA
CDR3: CASSPFPGGELTGELFF
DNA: TGTGCCAGTAGTCCCTTTCCGGGGGGCGAACTCACCGGGGAGCTGTTTTTT

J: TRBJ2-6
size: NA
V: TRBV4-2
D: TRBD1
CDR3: CASSQPTGAGANVLTF
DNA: TGTGCCAGCAGCCAACCCACAGGGGCGGGGGCCAACGTCCTGACTTTC

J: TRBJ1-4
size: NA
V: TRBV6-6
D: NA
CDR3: CASNTRREKLFF
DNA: TGTGCCAGCAATACCCGACGGGAAAAACTGTTTTTT

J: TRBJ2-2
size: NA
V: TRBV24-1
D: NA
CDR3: CATSPGAGELFF
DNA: TGTGCCACCAGTCCAGGGGCCGGGGAGCTGTTTTTT

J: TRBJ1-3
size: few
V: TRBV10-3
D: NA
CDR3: CAISDLGGAGGNTIYF
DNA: TGTGCCATCAGTGATCTGGGGGGCGCGGGAGGAAACACCATATATTTT

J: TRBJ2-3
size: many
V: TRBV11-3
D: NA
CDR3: CASSFSSSLPDTQYF
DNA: TGTGCCAGCAGCTTCAGCAGTTCCCTCCCAGATACGCAGTATTTT

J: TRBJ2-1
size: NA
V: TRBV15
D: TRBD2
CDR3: CATSREVAGGNNEQFF
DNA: TGTGCCACCAGCAGAGAAGTAGCGGGAGGAAACAATGAGCAGTTCTTC

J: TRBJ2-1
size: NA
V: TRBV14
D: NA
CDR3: CASSQVQEYNEQFF
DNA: TGTGCCAGCAGCCAAGTACAGGAGTACAATGAGCAGTTCTTC

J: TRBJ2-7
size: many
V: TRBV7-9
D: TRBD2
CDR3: CASSPTSGRKLYEQYF
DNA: TGTGCCAGCAGCCCGACTAGCGGGAGGAAGTTGTACGAGCAGTACTTC

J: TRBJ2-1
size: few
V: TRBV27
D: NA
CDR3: CASSRPGGPNNEQFF
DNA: TGTGCCAGCAGCCGCCCCGGCGGGCCCAACAATGAGCAGTTCTTC